Listed below are T cell receptor beta chains from one sample, sequenced in a study of a mutant IDH1 vaccine in newly diagnosed glioma. The repertoire was sequenced with immunoSEQ multiplex PCR; TCRdb's copy has only in-frame clones and lacks some. The sample has tens of thousands of clones; around 90% are singletons. These receptors' antigens are unknown. The sequencing here drew on PBMCs, taken from a glioma patient whose treatment included an IDH1 peptide vaccine. The origin of the receptors is a man younger than 45 with glioma. Both conserved end residues are part of each CDR3. Fields, in order: clone size, D gene, J gene, V gene, CDR3 protein, CDR3 DNA. A D gene is named only where the DNA matches it firmly. Only part of the rows carry a size: once, few, many, or a class if the clone is expanded.

abundance: NA
d_gene: NA
j_gene: TRBJ2-7
v_gene: TRBV18
CDR3aa: CASSPTLGEQYF
CDR3nt: TGTGCCAGCTCACCAACTTTGGGCGAGCAGTACTTC

abundance: NA
d_gene: NA
j_gene: TRBJ2-1
v_gene: TRBV13
CDR3aa: CASSPPGGNEQFF
CDR3nt: TGTGCCAGCAGCCCCCCAGGGGGGAATGAGCAGTTCTTC

abundance: NA
d_gene: TRBD2
j_gene: TRBJ2-3
v_gene: TRBV9
CDR3aa: CASSVGSGASDTQYF
CDR3nt: TGTGCCAGCAGCGTAGGGAGCGGGGCCTCAGATACGCAGTATTTT

abundance: many
d_gene: NA
j_gene: TRBJ2-7
v_gene: TRBV6-1
CDR3aa: CASSEHSYEQYF
CDR3nt: TGTGCCAGCAGTGAACATTCCTACGAGCAGTACTTC

abundance: NA
d_gene: NA
j_gene: TRBJ1-1
v_gene: TRBV4-3
CDR3aa: CASSPQGHPDTEAFF
CDR3nt: TGCGCCAGCAGCCCTCAGGGACACCCAGACACTGAAGCTTTCTTT

abundance: NA
d_gene: NA
j_gene: TRBJ1-4
v_gene: TRBV5-1
CDR3aa: CASSLTGWGEKLFF
CDR3nt: TGCGCCAGCAGCTTGACGGGCTGGGGTGAAAAACTGTTTTTT

abundance: NA
d_gene: NA
j_gene: TRBJ1-2
v_gene: TRBV30
CDR3aa: CAWETEIYLNYGYTF
CDR3nt: TGTGCCTGGGAGACGGAGATATACCTAAACTATGGCTACACCTTC

abundance: once
d_gene: NA
j_gene: TRBJ1-4
v_gene: TRBV10-3
CDR3aa: CAISEGEKLFF
CDR3nt: TGTGCCATCAGTGAGGGTGAAAAACTGTTTTTT

abundance: NA
d_gene: TRBD2
j_gene: TRBJ2-5
v_gene: TRBV5-4
CDR3aa: CASSQVPQRESGETQYF
CDR3nt: TGTGCCAGCAGCCAAGTCCCACAGCGGGAGTCTGGAGAGACCCAGTACTTC

abundance: NA
d_gene: NA
j_gene: TRBJ2-1
v_gene: TRBV29-1
CDR3aa: CSVPFGSHNEQFF
CDR3nt: TGCAGCGTTCCTTTCGGGAGTCACAATGAGCAGTTCTTC

abundance: NA
d_gene: NA
j_gene: TRBJ2-1
v_gene: TRBV27
CDR3aa: CASNPFGVTVSYNEQFF
CDR3nt: TGTGCCAGCAACCCGTTTGGGGTGACTGTCTCCTACAATGAGCAGTTCTTC

abundance: once
d_gene: NA
j_gene: TRBJ1-6
v_gene: TRBV7-9
CDR3aa: CASSFRERSPLHF
CDR3nt: TGTGCCAGCAGCTTCCGGGAAAGGTCACCCCTCCACTTT

abundance: once
d_gene: NA
j_gene: TRBJ1-2
v_gene: TRBV6-1
CDR3aa: CASSATPGTDYGYTF
CDR3nt: TGTGCCAGCAGCGCTACTCCCGGGACCGACTATGGCTACACCTTC

abundance: few
d_gene: NA
j_gene: TRBJ1-5
v_gene: TRBV6-7
CDR3aa: CASRCVQRTGQPQHF
CDR3nt: TGTGCCAGCAGATGCGTCCAGAGGACGGGTCAGCCCCAGCATTTT

abundance: few
d_gene: TRBD1
j_gene: TRBJ1-2
v_gene: TRBV5-5
CDR3aa: CASSWAGTGDDYTF
CDR3nt: TGTGCCAGCAGCTGGGCCGGGACAGGGGATGACTACACCTTC

abundance: NA
d_gene: NA
j_gene: TRBJ2-7
v_gene: TRBV2
CDR3aa: CASAGPGEQYF
CDR3nt: TGTGCCAGCGCCGGCCCAGGCGAGCAGTACTTC

abundance: NA
d_gene: TRBD1
j_gene: TRBJ2-7
v_gene: TRBV28
CDR3aa: CASRGTGALYEQYF
CDR3nt: TGTGCCAGCAGGGGGACAGGGGCCCTCTACGAGCAGTACTTC

abundance: NA
d_gene: NA
j_gene: TRBJ2-7
v_gene: TRBV7-9
CDR3aa: CASSQRAYEQYF
CDR3nt: TGTGCCAGCAGCCAGCGGGCGTACGAGCAGTACTTC

abundance: NA
d_gene: NA
j_gene: TRBJ2-3
v_gene: TRBV11-2
CDR3aa: CASSGEGQVGMDTQYF
CDR3nt: TGTGCCAGCAGCGGAGAAGGGCAGGTGGGGATGGATACGCAGTATTTT

abundance: NA
d_gene: NA
j_gene: TRBJ1-5
v_gene: TRBV9
CDR3aa: CASSVAPRGDSNQPQHF
CDR3nt: TGTGCCAGCAGCGTAGCCCCTAGGGGGGATAGCAATCAGCCCCAGCATTTT

abundance: few
d_gene: NA
j_gene: TRBJ2-7
v_gene: TRBV13
CDR3aa: CASSLGGWEQYF
CDR3nt: TGTGCCAGCAGCTTAGGTGGGTGGGAGCAGTACTTC

abundance: NA
d_gene: NA
j_gene: TRBJ2-7
v_gene: TRBV4-1
CDR3aa: CASSLSTGYEQYF
CDR3nt: TGCGCCAGCAGCCTCTCGACAGGCTACGAGCAGTACTTC

abundance: NA
d_gene: NA
j_gene: TRBJ1-2
v_gene: TRBV5-4
CDR3aa: CASSSQSGDYGYTF
CDR3nt: TGTGCCAGCAGCTCCCAGTCAGGGGACTATGGCTACACCTTC

abundance: NA
d_gene: NA
j_gene: TRBJ2-7
v_gene: TRBV30
CDR3aa: CAWSEADEQYF
CDR3nt: TGTGCCTGGTCGGAGGCTGACGAGCAGTACTTC

abundance: NA
d_gene: NA
j_gene: TRBJ2-5
v_gene: TRBV28
CDR3aa: CASSFWGRRARETQYF
CDR3nt: TGTGCCAGCAGTTTCTGGGGACGGAGGGCCCGGGAGACCCAGTACTTC

abundance: few
d_gene: NA
j_gene: TRBJ2-7
v_gene: TRBV7-9
CDR3aa: CASSLMREYEQYF
CDR3nt: TGTGCCAGCAGCTTAATGAGAGAGTACGAGCAGTACTTC

abundance: few
d_gene: NA
j_gene: TRBJ1-6
v_gene: TRBV14
CDR3aa: CASSQDGGHRYSPLHF
CDR3nt: TGTGCCAGCAGCCAAGATGGGGGACATCGATATTCACCCCTCCACTTT

abundance: once
d_gene: NA
j_gene: TRBJ1-2
v_gene: TRBV11-2
CDR3aa: CASSANRVANYGYTF
CDR3nt: TGTGCCAGCAGCGCTAACAGGGTAGCTAACTATGGCTACACCTTC

abundance: once
d_gene: NA
j_gene: TRBJ2-2
v_gene: TRBV30
CDR3aa: CAWRDTEFTGELFF
CDR3nt: TGTGCCTGGCGAGATACAGAATTTACCGGGGAGCTGTTTTTT

abundance: few
d_gene: NA
j_gene: TRBJ1-1
v_gene: TRBV7-9
CDR3aa: CASSLGRGEAFF
CDR3nt: TGTGCCAGCAGCTTAGGGCGGGGTGAAGCTTTCTTT

abundance: NA
d_gene: NA
j_gene: TRBJ2-2
v_gene: TRBV4-1
CDR3aa: CASSYGEHTGELFF
CDR3nt: TGCGCCAGCAGCTATGGGGAACACACCGGGGAGCTGTTTTTT

abundance: NA
d_gene: NA
j_gene: TRBJ1-1
v_gene: TRBV28
CDR3aa: CASSFPTMNTEAFF
CDR3nt: TGTGCCAGCAGTTTCCCGACCATGAACACTGAAGCTTTCTTT

abundance: few
d_gene: TRBD1
j_gene: TRBJ1-2
v_gene: TRBV7-2
CDR3aa: CASRRDRRFYGYTF
CDR3nt: TGTGCCAGCAGACGGGACAGACGATTCTATGGCTACACCTTC

abundance: NA
d_gene: TRBD2
j_gene: TRBJ2-5
v_gene: TRBV27
CDR3aa: CASSSSSGLAGGRETQYF
CDR3nt: TGTGCCAGCAGTTCCTCCTCAGGACTAGCGGGGGGGCGGGAGACCCAGTACTTC

abundance: NA
d_gene: TRBD1
j_gene: TRBJ1-4
v_gene: TRBV27
CDR3aa: CASSLSEGGAGEKLFF
CDR3nt: TGTGCCAGCAGTTTATCGGAAGGGGGCGCGGGTGAAAAACTGTTTTTT

abundance: NA
d_gene: NA
j_gene: TRBJ1-1
v_gene: TRBV19
CDR3aa: CASSIPTVMNTEAFF
CDR3nt: TGTGCCAGTAGTATCCCGACAGTCATGAACACTGAAGCTTTCTTT

abundance: NA
d_gene: NA
j_gene: TRBJ1-6
v_gene: TRBV9
CDR3aa: CASSVDPAGDHSPLHF
CDR3nt: TGTGCCAGCAGCGTAGACCCAGCAGGGGATCATTCACCCCTCCACTTT

abundance: NA
d_gene: NA
j_gene: TRBJ2-1
v_gene: TRBV19
CDR3aa: CASSINALFAYEQFF
CDR3nt: TGTGCCAGTAGTATTAACGCGCTCTTCGCCTATGAGCAGTTCTTC

abundance: NA
d_gene: NA
j_gene: TRBJ1-1
v_gene: TRBV6-5
CDR3aa: CASSYSRGGRAFF
CDR3nt: TGTGCCAGCAGTTACTCGAGGGGCGGGAGAGCTTTCTTT

abundance: NA
d_gene: NA
j_gene: TRBJ1-6
v_gene: TRBV2
CDR3aa: CASSYREPRYNSPLHF
CDR3nt: TGTGCCAGCAGTTACAGGGAACCGAGGTATAATTCACCCCTCCACTTT